These 31 T cell receptor beta chains share one sample of origin, sequenced in a study of cytomegalovirus exposure and HLA in healthy donors. The PCR employed 60 Vbeta primers together with 13 Jbeta primers. Using immunoSEQ multiplex PCR, the repertoire was profiled, and TCRdb retains in-frame clones only, with some absent. The sample lists about 140,000 clones, roughly 80% occurring once. Sequencing was performed on PBMCs. These receptors all stem from a man between 18 and 29 years old in good health and CMV-seropositive.

The V call is TRBV27, the J call TRBJ2-3; D is possibly TRBD2 (5 bases). This CDR3 spans 17 amino acids. Germline CDR1 is MNHEY and CDR2 is SMNVEV (reference sequence). V dropped 3 bases and J dropped 3 bases, with 19 bases sitting between them. Here the CDR3 reads CASSFRTDGILTDTQYF. CDR3 DNA: TGTGCCAGCAGTTTTCGGACTGACGGGATCCTGACAGATACGCAGTATTTT.

This clone was seen a handful of times. The J gene is TRBJ2-1, the V gene TRBV10-1; 9 bases align to TRBD2. The V gene end was trimmed by 4 bases and the J gene end by 2 bases; junction bases not matched to a gene: 9. Germline V gives CDR1 WNHNN, CDR2 SYGVQD (reference sequence). The CDR3 runs 17 residues. CDR3 coding DNA: TGCGCCAGCAGTGTCGGGGCGGGAGGGCCTGCCTACAATGAGCAGTTCTTC. This codes for CASSVGAGGPAYNEQFF.

This clone was counted only a few times. V usage is TRBV6-1 and J usage is TRBJ1-5; no firm D call. The CDR3 length is 17 residues. Germline CDR1 and CDR2: MNHNS and SASEGT. The germline V and J ends were trimmed by 3 bases and 1 base, with 16 bases remaining between them. CDR3 nucleotide sequence: TGTGCCAGCAGTGAGTGGAGGGCGGGTACGAGCAATCAGCCCCAGCATTTT. Encoded protein: CASSEWRAGTSNQPQHF.

The CDR3, as DNA: TGTGCCAGCAGTTACTTCGGAGGGGCAACTAATGAAAAACTGTTTTTT. It codes for CASSYFGGATNEKLFF. The rearrangement links TRBV6-5 to TRBJ1-4, with a possible D match to TRBD1 (5 bases). The length of the CDR3 is 16 residues. CDR1 MNHEY and CDR2 SVGAGI come from the germline V gene. V was trimmed by 1 base and J by 0 bases, leaving 9 bases between them.

The V gene is TRBV5-1, the J gene TRBJ2-2; D not resolved. The V and J ends lost 4 bases and 1 base respectively, with 8 bases between them. This CDR3 has 14 amino acids. The V gene's germline CDR1 is SGHRS and CDR2 YFSETQ. The CDR3 nucleotides read TGCGCCAGCAGCCAGGTTCGGAACACCGGGGAGCTGTTTTTT. It codes for CASSQVRNTGELFF.

The chain combines TRBV14 with TRBJ2-7; 8 bases map to TRBD1. This CDR3 has 16 amino acids. Germline V CDR1 and CDR2: SGHDN, FVKESK. Trimming took 4 bases from V and 1 from J; bases not matched to a gene: 9. The CDR3 loop is CASSPGQGAGSYEQYF. The CDR3 region has the DNA TGTGCCAGCAGCCCAGGGCAGGGGGCTGGGTCCTACGAGCAGTACTTC.

This clone occurred a few times. The chain carries TRBV7-8 and TRBJ2-7, with no clear D. CDR3 size: 13 residues. V was cut by 3 bases and J by 2 bases, with 8 bases left in between. Germline CDR1 and CDR2: SGHVS and FQNEAQ. DNA for the CDR3: TGTGCCAGCAGCTTGGAGCGCGCCTACGAGCAGTACTTC. Amino acids: CASSLERAYEQYF.

This clone was seen a handful of times. The genes are TRBV11-2 and TRBJ2-7; D may be TRBD2 (5 bases). V was shortened by 5 bases and J by 0 bases, with 11 bases between the two germline ends. The germline gives CDR1 SGHAT, CDR2 FQNNGV. The CDR3 consists of 14 residues. Written as DNA, the CDR3 is TGTGCCAGCAGCAAAGCGGACTTCTCCTACGAGCAGTACTTC. The encoded protein is CASSKADFSYEQYF.

With regard to this clone: The junction departs from germline at one end; a sequencing error may be responsible. J is TRBJ2-7 and V is TRBV7-9; perhaps TRBD1 as D (7 bases). The germline gives CDR1 SEHNR, CDR2 FQNEAQ (reference sequence). This CDR3 spans 18 amino acids. The CDR3 DNA reads TGTTCCAGCAGCTTAGCGCTAATTGTTTCAGGGGGAGGCTACGAGCAGTACTTC. Amino acid sequence: CSSSLALIVSGGGYEQYF.

The rearrangement links TRBV6-1 to TRBJ2-7; 9 bases agree with TRBD2. Germline lookup yields CDR1 MNHNS and CDR2 SASEGT. J gave up 1 base and V 5 bases, and 6 bases lay outside the gene matches. This CDR3 comprises 15 residues. The CDR3 coding sequence is TGTGCCAGCAGTAAGGGACTAGCTTCTTCCTACGAGCAGTACTTC. It specifies CASSKGLASSYEQYF.

The chain is built from TRBV27 and TRBJ2-7; D gene unclear. Germline CDR1 reads MNHEY; CDR2 reads SMNVEV (reference sequence). Trimming cost V 6 bases and J 6 bases, with 12 bases left between them. This CDR3 comprises 12 residues. The DNA of the CDR3 is TGTGCCAGCAGCTCGTCGTCGGGCGAGCAGTACTTC. Translating gives CASSSSSGEQYF.

The rearrangement links TRBV5-8 to TRBJ1-1, with TRBD1 identical over 8 bases. V was pared by 3 bases and J by 1 base, with 2 bases of the junction left unmatched. The CDR3 length is 14 residues. CDR1 SGHTS and CDR2 YDEGEE come from the germline V gene. The CDR3 loop is CASSWGTGNTEAFF. The CDR3 region has the DNA TGTGCCAGCAGCTGGGGGACAGGGAACACTGAAGCTTTCTTT.

The chain is built from TRBV30 and TRBJ2-1; 10 positions match TRBD2. V was pared by 4 bases and J by 13 bases, with 13 bases of the junction left unmatched. This CDR3 contains 14 residues. CDR1 GTSNPN and CDR2 SVGIG come from the germline V gene (reference sequence). CDR3 residues: CAWTGLAGALGQFF. DNA for the CDR3: TGTGCCTGGACGGGCCTAGCGGGAGCGTTAGGACAGTTCTTC.

The chain combines TRBV6-4 with TRBJ1-1; 8 bases fit TRBD1. The V and J ends lost 3 bases and 6 bases, in that order; junction bases with no gene match: 9. Per the germline V gene, CDR1 is MRHNA and CDR2 is SNTAGT. This CDR3 comprises 15 residues. CDR3 DNA sequence: TGTGCCAGCAGTGAGCCCAGACAGGGGCATTCTGAAGCTTTCTTT. This sequence encodes CASSEPRQGHSEAFF.

This clone was seen a few times. Here the CDR3 reads CASTRTSYNEQFF. The CDR3, as DNA: TGTGCCAGCACCCGTACATCCTACAATGAGCAGTTCTTC. V gene TRBV2 combines with J gene TRBJ2-1; no clear D. The CDR3 covers 13 residues. V lost 7 bases and J 1 base, leaving 8 bases between the germline ends. Germline V gene data show CDR1 as SNHLY and CDR2 as FYNNEI.

This rearrangement joins TRBV28 to TRBJ2-1; 14 bases are a match to TRBD2. The germline V gene encodes CDR1 MDHEN and CDR2 SYDVKM. The CDR3 runs to 18 residues. With 0 bases clipped from V and 2 bases from J, the junction kept 3 bases outside the gene matches. The CDR3, as DNA: TGTGCCAGCAGTTTATGGGGACTAGCGGGAGTGACCTACAATGAGCAGTTCTTC. Amino acid sequence: CASSLWGLAGVTYNEQFF. The whole variable domain, filled in from reference TRBV28 and TRBJ2-1, reads DVKVTQSSRYLVKRTGEKVFLECVQDMDHENMFWYRQDPGLGLRLIYFSYDVKMKEKGDIPEGYSVSREKKERFSLILESASTNQTSMYLCASSLWGLAGVTYNEQFFGPGTRLTVL.

The chain links TRBV27 to TRBJ1-4; no reliable D call. Trimming removed 3 bases from V and 7 bases from J, with 9 bases in between. The CDR3 totals 13 residues. CDR1 MNHEY and CDR2 SMNVEV come from the germline V gene (reference sequence). The CDR3 region has the DNA TGTGCCAGCAGTTTGCGGTATCGTGAAAAACTGTTTTTT. Encoded protein: CASSLRYREKLFF.

This clone showed up just a few times. The V gene is TRBV4-2, the J gene TRBJ2-5; 8 nucleotides align to TRBD2. The DNA end favors TRBJ2-7, so the J call may be wrong. CDR1 is LGHNA and CDR2 is YNFKEQ in the germline V gene. The CDR3 is 15 residues long. CDR3 nucleotide sequence: TGTGCCAGCAGCCAAGAAGTGACTAGCGTCTACGAGCAGTACTTC. Amino acid sequence: CASSQEVTSVYEQYF.

V is TRBV18 and J is TRBJ1-4, with 7 bases identical to TRBD1. Per the germline V gene, CDR1 is KGHSH and CDR2 is LQKENI. The CDR3 has 16 amino acids. With V trimmed by 3 bases and J by 3 bases, 7 bases remained unmatched. CDR3 sequence: CASSPYTDRPNEKLFF. The CDR3 bases are TGTGCCAGCTCACCCTACACGGACAGGCCTAATGAAAAACTGTTTTTT. Complete variable domain (other parts from reference TRBV18 and TRBJ1-4): NAGVMQNPRHLVRRRGQEARLRCSPMKGHSHVYWYRQLPEEGLKFMVYLQKENIIDESGMPKERFSAEFPKEGPSILRIQQVVRGDSAAYFCASSPYTDRPNEKLFFGSGTQLSVL.

The chain links TRBV18 to TRBJ1-3; D perhaps matches TRBD1 (5 bases). CDR1 KGHSH and CDR2 LQKENI come from the germline V gene. This CDR3 contains 16 residues. V dropped 2 bases and J dropped 0 bases, with 11 bases sitting between them. The CDR3 protein is CASSPVGGFSGNTIYF. DNA of the CDR3: TGTGCCAGCTCACCAGTTGGGGGGTTCTCTGGAAACACCATATATTTT.

The rearrangement joins TRBV5-6 to TRBJ2-7; D call uncertain. This CDR3 is built from 12 residues. Trimming took 3 bases from V and 1 from J, leaving 5 bases between them. Per germline, CDR1 SGHDT and CDR2 YYEEEE. The CDR3 spells CASSSISYEQYF. For the CDR3, the DNA is TGTGCCAGCAGCTCCATTTCCTACGAGCAGTACTTC.

The J gene is TRBJ2-1, the V gene TRBV5-4, with 10 bases identical to TRBD1. The CDR3 length is 16 residues. Germline values: CDR1 SGHNT, CDR2 YYREEE (reference sequence). With V trimmed by 3 bases and J by 3 bases, 6 bases remained unmatched. The CDR3 spells CASSSVRDRGYNEQFF. The DNA of the CDR3 is TGTGCCAGCAGCTCCGTCCGGGACAGGGGCTACAATGAGCAGTTCTTC.

This sequence joins TRBV30 and TRBJ2-5, with D tentatively TRBD2 (7 bases). The length of the CDR3 is 13 residues. The V gene's germline CDR1 is GTSNPN and CDR2 SVGIG (reference sequence). V lost 2 bases and J 5 bases, leaving 12 bases between the germline ends. The CDR3 DNA sequence: TGTGCCTGGAGTCGGGGGGCAACGGAGACCCAGTACTTC. It specifies CAWSRGATETQYF.

The chain recombines TRBV6-1 with TRBJ2-1, with 8 nucleotides matching TRBD2. Germline lookup yields CDR1 MNHNS and CDR2 SASEGT. This CDR3 spans 15 amino acids. Trimming removed 5 bases from V and 0 bases from J; junction bases left unmatched: 3. CDR3 residues: CASSSSGSSYNEQFF. The DNA for the CDR3 is TGTGCCAGCAGTTCAAGCGGGAGCTCCTACAATGAGCAGTTCTTC.

This clone was counted a single time. The chain employs TRBV20-1 and TRBJ2-1, with TRBD1 matching 7 bases. Unmatched junction bases numbered 1, after V lost 4 bases and J lost 7 bases. Germline V gene data show CDR1 as DFQATT and CDR2 as SNEGSKA (reference sequence). The CDR3 has 11 amino acids. The CDR3 nucleotides are TGCAGTGCTACCAGGGGGAATGAGCAGTTCTTC. This encodes CSATRGNEQFF.

V usage is TRBV19 and J usage is TRBJ2-7, with TRBD1 identical over 7 bases. Looked up from germline, CDR1 is LNHDA and CDR2 is SQIVND (reference sequence). Losses at the gene ends were 5 bases for V and 0 bases for J; bases not matched to a gene: 7. The CDR3 totals 15 residues. DNA for the CDR3: TGTGCCAGTAGTGTGACAGGGTTAAGCTCCTACGAGCAGTACTTC. This encodes CASSVTGLSSYEQYF.

This chain joins TRBV18 and TRBJ2-3; 7 nucleotides align to TRBD1. Unmatched junction bases numbered 7, after V lost 6 bases and J lost 1 base. The CDR3 is made up of 15 amino acids. Germline V gives CDR1 KGHSH, CDR2 LQKENI. CDR3 DNA sequence: TGTGCCAGCTCTGTTGGACAGGTCGGCACAGATACGCAGTATTTT. Amino acid sequence: CASSVGQVGTDTQYF.

The chain links TRBV7-9 to TRBJ2-2, with D tentatively TRBD2 (6 bases). CDR1 SEHNR and CDR2 FQNEAQ come from the germline V gene (reference sequence). There are 16 residues in the CDR3. Trimming shortened V by 4 bases and J by 6 bases, and 18 bases separated the two germline ends. The CDR3 is CASSSTLGGKAGELFF. The CDR3 nucleotides read TGTGCCAGCAGCTCGACGTTGGGCGGGAAGGCCGGGGAGCTGTTTTTT. Full variable domain (remainder filled in from reference TRBV7-9 and TRBJ2-2): DTGVSQNPRHKITKRGQNVTFRCDPISEHNRLYWYRQTLGQGPEFLTYFQNEAQLEKSRLLSDRFSAERPKGSFSTLEIQRTEQGDSAMYLCASSSTLGGKAGELFFGEGSRLTVL.

The chain employs TRBV6-1 and TRBJ2-2; 7 bases line up with TRBD1. This CDR3 is built from 14 residues. Trimming took 5 bases from V and 6 from J; bases not matched to a gene: 6. Germline lookup yields CDR1 MNHNS and CDR2 SASEGT. The CDR3 reads CASSRRDRAGELFF. In DNA, the CDR3 is TGTGCCAGCAGTCGCCGGGACAGAGCCGGGGAGCTGTTTTTT.

The chain recombines TRBV7-6 with TRBJ2-3, with D unclear. The CDR3 covers 13 residues. Trimming removed 3 bases from V and 6 bases from J, with 10 bases in between. From germline, CDR1 is SGHVS and CDR2 FNYEAQ. The CDR3: CASSFEYADTQYF. CDR3 DNA sequence: TGTGCCAGCAGCTTTGAGTACGCGGATACGCAGTATTTT. Combining the CDR3 with reference TRBV7-6 and TRBJ2-3 gives the whole variable domain GAGVSQSPRYKVTKRGQDVALRCDPISGHVSLYWYRQALGQGPEFLTYFNYEAQQDKSGLPNDRFSAERPEGSISTLTIQRTEQRDSAMYRCASSFEYADTQYFGPGTRLTVL.

J is TRBJ2-2 and V is TRBV18; 7 bases line up with TRBD1. The CDR3 is 17 residues long. Germline V gene sequence: CDR1 KGHSH, CDR2 LQKENI. V shed 2 bases, J shed 5 bases, and the junction held 11 bases outside the gene matches. The CDR3 coding sequence is TGTGCCAGCTCACCAAGGGGAGTACAGGGGCGGACCGGGGAGCTGTTTTTT. Protein sequence: CASSPRGVQGRTGELFF. The variable domain in full, with the rest retrieved from reference TRBV18 and TRBJ2-2, is NAGVMQNPRHLVRRRGQEARLRCSPMKGHSHVYWYRQLPEEGLKFMVYLQKENIIDESGMPKERFSAEFPKEGPSILRIQQVVRGDSAAYFCASSPRGVQGRTGELFFGEGSRLTVL.